The 28 T cell receptor beta chains reported below all come from one sample, sequenced in a study of OX40 agonist ivuxolimab in advanced cancers. Data came from immunoSEQ multiplex PCR; TCRdb stores just in-frame clones and leaves some out. The table includes 60,000 to 85,000 clones, approximately 87% detected once. The sequences come from CD4+ or CD8+ T cells sorted from blood, collected in a trial of the OX40 agonist ivuxolimab. These receptors were obtained from an adult with an advanced solid tumor such as melanoma, head and neck, liver or kidney cancer.

The count of this clone is one. CDR3 coding DNA: TGTGCCAGTAGTGTGACTAGCGGTGGCCCAAAAGAGACCCAGTACTTC. This codes for CASSVTSGGPKETQYF. V usage is TRBV19 and J usage is TRBJ2-5, with 9 bases that match TRBD2. The V gene's germline CDR1 is LNHDA and CDR2 SQIVND (reference sequence). The CDR3 spans 16 residues. V trimming: 5 bases; J trimming: 3 bases; junction bases outside the gene matches: 10.

The CDR3 is CASSFPPGQGPNGYTF. CDR3 bases: TGTGCCAGCAGTTTTCCTCCGGGACAGGGACCCAATGGCTACACCTTC. V is TRBV6-6 and J is TRBJ1-2, with TRBD1 matching 9 bases. The CDR3 spans 16 residues. The V gene's germline CDR1 is MNHNY and CDR2 SVGAGI (reference sequence). Trimming removed 4 bases from V and 6 bases from J; junction bases left unmatched: 12.

J is TRBJ2-1 and V is TRBV9, with D possibly matching TRBD2 (5 bases). V was trimmed by 0 bases and J by 0 bases, leaving 16 bases between them. CDR3 length equals 18 residues. Germline V lookup: CDR1 SGDLS, CDR2 YYNGEE. CDR3 in DNA: TGTGCCAGCAGCGTAGCCCCAAGCGGCGCCAGCTCCTACAATGAGCAGTTCTTC. Its protein is CASSVAPSGASSYNEQFF.

V is TRBV2 and J is TRBJ1-5; no clear D gene. Germline loops: CDR1 SNHLY, CDR2 FYNNEI. The V end was cut by 6 bases, the J end by 0 bases, with 6 bases between. CDR3 size: 13 residues. The CDR3 DNA reads as TGTGCCAGCAGGGCTGATAGCAATCAGCCCCAGCATTTT. It specifies CASRADSNQPQHF.

This clone was recorded a few times. The chain joins TRBV5-4 to TRBJ2-7, with D uncertain. Germline values: CDR1 SGHNT, CDR2 YYREEE (reference sequence). V gave up 4 bases and J gave up 1 base, with 12 bases separating them. The length of the CDR3 is 14 residues. CDR3 nucleotides: TGTGCCAGCAGCAAAGCTAGGGTATCCTACGAGCAGTACTTC. Protein: CASSKARVSYEQYF.

The chain joins TRBV19 to TRBJ2-3, with D maybe TRBD2 (5 bases). The germline CDR1 and CDR2 sequences are LNHDA and SQIVND (reference sequence). The CDR3 runs 14 residues. Trimming left V 3 bases short and J 1 base short, with 8 bases between. This chain's CDR3 is CASSIPGGTDTQYF. DNA for the CDR3: TGTGCCAGTAGTATCCCCGGGGGCACAGATACGCAGTATTTT.

V gene TRBV9 combines with J gene TRBJ2-2, with TRBD2 matching over 7 bases. This CDR3 is built from 15 residues. CDR1 and CDR2 (germline): SGDLS, YYNGEE. J lost 6 bases, V lost 3 bases, and 8 bases had no gene match. CDR3 in DNA: TGTGCCAGCAGCGCCAGGACTAGGAGTTCCGGGGAGCTGTTTTTT. Its translation: CASSARTRSSGELFF. Full variable domain (remainder filled in from reference TRBV9 and TRBJ2-2): DSGVTQTPKHLITATGQRVTLRCSPRSGDLSVYWYQQSLDQGLQFLIQYYNGEERAKGNILERFSAQQFPDLHSELNLSSLELGDSALYFCASSARTRSSGELFFGEGSRLTVL.

V usage is TRBV27 and J usage is TRBJ2-2; maybe TRBD1 (5 bases). The CDR3 is 14 amino acids. The ends were cut back, 2 bases at V and 5 bases at J, with 9 bases in the middle. Germline lookup yields CDR1 MNHEY and CDR2 SMNVEV (reference sequence). CDR3 in amino acids: CASSLIGETGELFF. The CDR3 region has the DNA TGTGCCAGCAGTTTAATAGGGGAAACCGGGGAGCTGTTTTTT.

CDR3 coding DNA: TGTGCCAGTAGCCCGTCAGGCACTGAAGCTTTCTTT. The encoded protein is CASSPSGTEAFF. The chain joins TRBV19 to TRBJ1-1, with D unclear. Germline V gene data show CDR1 as LNHDA and CDR2 as SQIVND (reference sequence). V was clipped by 6 bases and J by 4 bases, with 9 bases between them. The CDR3 sequence is 12 residues long.

This sequence joins TRBV30 and TRBJ1-2; TRBD1 might be the D (5 bases). The CDR3 is 14 amino acids. Per germline, CDR1 GTSNPN and CDR2 SVGIG (reference sequence). V dropped 0 bases and J dropped 8 bases, with 16 bases sitting between them. The CDR3 DNA is TGTGCCTGGAGTGTACTCCCCGGGGCGGGAGGCTACACCTTC. Translation: CAWSVLPGAGGYTF.

This chain uses TRBV4-1 with TRBJ2-3; 9 bases are a match to TRBD2. Germline V gives CDR1 MGHRA, CDR2 YSYEKL. The CDR3 sequence is 15 residues long. V shed 1 base and J 5 bases; nucleotides not matched to a gene: 4. The CDR3 is CASSQVGLAKDTQYF. The CDR3 DNA reads as TGCGCCAGCAGCCAAGTGGGACTAGCCAAAGATACGCAGTATTTT.

CDR3 region: CASSEAPALAKNIQYF. The CDR3, as DNA: TGTGCCAGCAGTGAAGCGCCGGCGCTAGCCAAAAACATTCAGTACTTC. V gene TRBV2 combines with J gene TRBJ2-4; D gene uncertain. Germline CDR1 reads SNHLY; CDR2 reads FYNNEI. The CDR3 totals 16 residues. Trimming took 0 bases from V and 0 from J, leaving 9 bases between them.

By sample fraction, this clone is medium-sized. The chain recombines TRBV30 with TRBJ2-5; weak D call: TRBD2 (6 bases). The CDR3 loop spans 14 amino acids. Deletions cut 2 bases from V and 2 bases from J, with 12 bases between. CDR1 and CDR2 (germline): GTSNPN, SVGIG (reference sequence). The chain's CDR3 is CAWSPGGGQETQYF. The CDR3 DNA sequence: TGTGCCTGGAGTCCCGGTGGGGGGCAAGAGACCCAGTACTTC. The full variable domain, with the rest looked up from reference TRBV30 and TRBJ2-5, is SQTIHQWPATLVQPVGSPLSLECTVEGTSNPNLYWYRQAAGRGLQLLFYSVGIGQISSEVPQNLSASRPQDRQFILSSKKLLLSDSGFYLCAWSPGGGQETQYFGPGTRLLVL.

The V call is TRBV7-9, the J call TRBJ2-4, with 11 bases lining up with TRBD2. V lost 5 bases to trimming and J lost 8 bases; unmatched junction nucleotides: 5. This CDR3 contains 14 residues. Germline V gene data show CDR1 as SEHNR and CDR2 as FQNEAQ (reference sequence). CDR3 nucleotide sequence: TGTGCCAGCAGCCGCACTAGCGGGAGTGACATTCAGTACTTC. As protein: CASSRTSGSDIQYF.

This clone was detected a few times. The rearrangement joins TRBV7-2 to TRBJ1-6, with 9 positions matching TRBD1. This CDR3 contains 15 residues. Germline CDR1 is SGHTA and CDR2 is FQGNSA. The junction had 5 bases not matched to a gene; V was cut back by 5 bases and J by 6 bases. In nucleotides, the CDR3 is TGTGCCAGCAGCGCCTTGGGACAGGGTAATTCACCCCTCCACTTT. Residues: CASSALGQGNSPLHF.

This rearrangement joins TRBV25-1 to TRBJ1-4; 8 bases match TRBD1. The length of the CDR3 is 16 residues. Germline assignment: CDR1 MGHDK and CDR2 SYGVNS. Unmatched junction bases numbered 9, after V lost 4 bases and J lost 5 bases. CDR3 protein: CASSVGQAWGNEKLFF. The CDR3 DNA reads TGTGCCAGCAGTGTGGGACAGGCCTGGGGAAATGAAAAACTGTTTTTT.

The chain has TRBV7-9 and TRBJ1-2; possibly TRBD1 for D (5 bases). The length of the CDR3 is 15 residues. Germline assignment: CDR1 SEHNR and CDR2 FQNEAQ (reference sequence). V was shortened by 7 bases and J by 3 bases, with 18 bases between the two germline ends. CDR3 bases: TGTGCCAGCACCCCCCCGGGGGGACCATACTATGGCTACACCTTC. Its translation is CASTPPGGPYYGYTF. Full variable domain (missing parts from reference TRBV7-9 and TRBJ1-2): DTGVSQNPRHKITKRGQNVTFRCDPISEHNRLYWYRQTLGQGPEFLTYFQNEAQLEKSRLLSDRFSAERPKGSFSTLEIQRTEQGDSAMYLCASTPPGGPYYGYTFGSGTRLTVV.

This chain links TRBV2 with TRBJ2-7, with 7 nucleotides matching TRBD2. This CDR3 has 17 amino acids. V shed 3 bases, J shed 2 bases, and the junction held 13 bases outside the gene matches. Germline V lookup: CDR1 SNHLY, CDR2 FYNNEI. This chain's CDR3 is CASSDSLAGDGTYEQYF. The CDR3 DNA is TGTGCCAGCAGTGATTCCCTCGCGGGAGATGGAACCTACGAGCAGTACTTC.

V and J are TRBV5-4 and TRBJ1-1; 8 bases map to TRBD1. This CDR3 is 12 amino acids long. CDR1 SGHNT and CDR2 YYREEE come from the germline V gene (reference sequence). Germline trimming cut 4 bases from V and 5 bases from J; bases unmatched to any gene: 1. The CDR3 DNA reads as TGTGCCAGCAGCCGGGACAGGACTGAAGCTTTCTTT. It specifies CASSRDRTEAFF.

The gene calls are TRBV6-5 and TRBJ2-2, with TRBD1 matching over 9 bases. The ends lost 2 bases at V and 7 bases at J; junction bases unmatched: 8. Per germline, CDR1 MNHEY and CDR2 SVGAGI. The CDR3 extends over 16 amino acids. In DNA, the CDR3 is TGTGCCAGCAGTTACACTGGACAGGGGAGGGGCGGGGAGCTGTTTTTT. Translation gives CASSYTGQGRGGELFF.

This clone was observed a single time. CDR3 nucleotides: TGTGCCAGCAGCGTAGGAGAGTATTCACCCCTCCACTTT. This codes for CASSVGEYSPLHF. The chain recombines TRBV9 with TRBJ1-6, with D uncertain. The CDR3 runs 13 residues. V was trimmed by 0 bases and J by 8 bases, leaving 6 bases between them. The germline V gene has CDR1 SGDLS and CDR2 YYNGEE.

The chain has TRBV21-1 and TRBJ1-2; the D call TRBD1 from the table was never checked on the DNA. TRBV21-1 is a listed pseudogene. The CDR3 contains 17 residues. In nucleotides, the CDR3 is TGTGCCAGCAGCCTCTGCCGGGGGGACAGGCAACACTATGGCTACACCTTC. It encodes CASSLCRGDRQHYGYTF.

V is TRBV6-6 and J is TRBJ1-5; D gene ambiguous. The V and J ends lost 6 bases and 9 bases respectively, with 9 bases between them. CDR3 length: 11 residues. CDR1 MNHNY and CDR2 SVGAGI come from the germline V gene (reference sequence). The CDR3 spells CASSSSGPQHF. As DNA, the CDR3 is TGTGCCAGCAGCTCCTCGGGGCCCCAGCATTTT.

This clone was observed a few times. The chain combines TRBV12-5 with TRBJ2-5; D is possibly TRBD1 or TRBD2 (6 bases each). The V gene's germline CDR1 is LGHNT and CDR2 FRNRAP. V was trimmed by 1 base and J by 3 bases, leaving 12 bases between them. The CDR3 length is 15 residues. CDR3: CASGLGSGGEETQYF. DNA for the CDR3: TGTGCTAGTGGTTTGGGGTCCGGGGGCGAAGAGACCCAGTACTTC. Based on the CDR3 plus reference TRBV12-5 and TRBJ2-5, the full variable domain is DARVTQTPRHKVTEMGQEVTMRCQPILGHNTVFWYRQTMMQGLELLAYFRNRAPLDDSGMPKDRFSAEMPDATLATLKIQPSEPRDSAVYFCASGLGSGGEETQYFGPGTRLLVL.

This clone appeared a single time. The CDR3 here is CASSSDGRADQPQHF. For the CDR3, the DNA is TGTGCCAGCAGCTCCGACGGACGGGCGGATCAGCCCCAGCATTTT. This chain links TRBV11-2 with TRBJ1-5; D gene unclear. CDR3 length: 15 amino acids. V lost 4 bases, J lost 5 bases, and 15 bases lay in between. CDR1 SGHAT and CDR2 FQNNGV come from the germline V gene.

The chain links TRBV5-1 to TRBJ2-3, with D uncertain. V was clipped by 4 bases and J by 2 bases, with 14 bases between them. CDR1 SGHRS and CDR2 YFSETQ come from the germline V gene. This CDR3 has 15 residues. The CDR3 region has the DNA TGCGCCAGCAGCCAGGAGAGTGTATCCACAGATACGCAGTATTTT. It is translated as CASSQESVSTDTQYF.

This clone has just one count. The identical CDR3 is also encoded by other nucleotide sequences in the sample. CDR3 protein: CASSDHDREETQYF. CDR3 DNA: TGTGCCAGCAGTGACCACGACAGAGAAGAGACCCAGTACTTC. V gene TRBV6-1 combines with J gene TRBJ2-5; TRBD1 is a possible D gene (5 bases). Germline V gene lookup returns CDR1 MNHNS and CDR2 SASEGT. The CDR3 is made up of 14 amino acids. V lost 3 bases and J 3 bases, leaving 11 bases between the germline ends.

This clone was found a few times. The rearrangement uses TRBV9 and TRBJ1-6; 9 bases are shared with TRBD1. The CDR3 totals 14 residues. V shed 3 bases, J shed 10 bases, and the junction held 5 bases outside the gene matches. Germline V gene sequence: CDR1 SGDLS, CDR2 YYNGEE. CDR3 nucleotides: TGTGCCAGCAGCGACAGACAGGGGGAGTCACCCCTCCACTTT. Its protein product is CASSDRQGESPLHF.